Listed here are 28 T cell receptor beta chains from one sample, sequenced in a study of radiotherapy plus CTLA-4 blockade in lung cancer. Repertoires were generated with immunoSEQ multiplex PCR, while TCRdb's copy carries only in-frame clones and drops some. The data show approximately 28,000 clones, over 75% seen once. The sequencing used peripheral blood, collected from a patient treated with radiotherapy plus ipilimumab. All receptors derive from a human donor with non-small cell lung cancer who had stable disease on radiotherapy plus ipilimumab.

The chain uses TRBV2 and TRBJ2-2; possibly TRBD1 for D (6 bases). CDR3 length equals 16 residues. The V and J ends lost 4 bases and 2 bases respectively, with 14 bases between them. Germline V gives CDR1 SNHLY, CDR2 FYNNEI. The CDR3 DNA reads TGTGCCAGCAGTGGTTTTGGGGGCCTCAACACCGGGGAGCTGTTTTTT. This encodes CASSGFGGLNTGELFF. The whole variable domain, filled in from reference TRBV2 and TRBJ2-2, reads EPEVTQTPSHQVTQMGQEVILRCVPISNHLYFYWYRQILGQKVEFLVSFYNNEISEKSEIFDDQFSVERPDGSNFTLKIRSTKLEDSAMYFCASSGFGGLNTGELFFGEGSRLTVL.

V is TRBV6-6 and J is TRBJ2-2; D is unclear. Germline V gene sequence: CDR1 MNHNY, CDR2 SVGAGI (reference sequence). This CDR3 is 15 amino acids long. V was pared by 8 bases and J by 4 bases, with 17 bases between. This chain's CDR3 is CASQVKSPSTGELFF. CDR3 DNA: TGTGCCAGCCAGGTCAAAAGCCCTAGCACCGGGGAGCTGTTTTTT.

CDR3 region: CSVEGRDRAPHTDTQYF. CDR3 DNA sequence: TGCAGCGTTGAAGGGCGGGACAGGGCACCACACACAGATACGCAGTATTTT. The chain employs TRBV29-1 and TRBJ2-3, with 9 bases that match TRBD1. The CDR3 is made up of 17 amino acids. J gave up 2 bases and V 1 base, and 10 bases lay outside the gene matches. The germline V gene encodes CDR1 SQVTM and CDR2 ANQGSEA.

A few counts support this clone. The chain has TRBV5-1 and TRBJ1-5; D is ambiguous. CDR1 is SGHRS, CDR2 YFSETQ, per germline. V dropped 1 base and J dropped 7 bases, with 9 bases sitting between them. There are 13 residues in the CDR3. DNA of the CDR3: TGCGCCAGCAGCTTGAGCGGAGGGCAGCCCCAGCATTTT. This sequence encodes CASSLSGGQPQHF.

On this clone: A junction end diverges from the germline sequence, so it may reflect a read error. The rearrangement links TRBV25-1 to TRBJ1-2, with D unresolved. The germline V gene has CDR1 MGHDK and CDR2 SYGVNS. The CDR3 sequence is 12 residues long. CDR3 amino acids: CASSQLFYGHTF. CDR3 in DNA: TGTGCCAGCAGCCAACTTTTCTATGGCCACACCTTC.

V and J are TRBV10-2 and TRBJ1-1; TRBD1 might be the D (5 bases). The CDR3 sequence is 14 residues long. The V gene's germline CDR1 is WSHSY and CDR2 SAAADI. V was pared by 3 bases and J by 3 bases, with 11 bases between. For the CDR3, the DNA is TGCGCCAGCAGTGAACGGCAGGGACACACTGAAGCTTTCTTT. Encoded protein: CASSERQGHTEAFF.

For the CDR3, the DNA is TGTGCCAGCAGCTACGGACAGACTGAAGCTTTCTTT. Translated, it gives CASSYGQTEAFF. The chain is built from TRBV5-6 and TRBJ1-1; D possibly corresponds to TRBD1 (6 bases). Germline CDR1 is SGHDT and CDR2 is YYEEEE. Deletions cut 3 bases from V and 5 bases from J, with 8 bases between. The CDR3 is made up of 12 amino acids.

V is TRBV10-3 and J is TRBJ2-7; 9 bases match TRBD1. The CDR3 consists of 14 residues. Germline assignment: CDR1 ENHRY and CDR2 SYGVKD. J was trimmed by 3 bases and V by 3 bases; bases with no gene match: 3. CDR3 in amino acids: CAISEGTGNYEQYF. The CDR3 DNA reads as TGTGCCATCAGTGAAGGGACAGGGAACTACGAGCAGTACTTC.

This clone was observed once. This chain connects TRBV7-2 to TRBJ1-2; D unresolved. Trimming stripped 3 bases from V and 6 bases from J, with 17 bases between. Germline-derived CDR1 and CDR2 are SGHTA and FQGNSA. This CDR3 region has 15 residues. The CDR3 coding sequence is TGTGCCAGCAGCTTCAACCGGAAAGGGTCCGATGGCTACACCTTC. As protein: CASSFNRKGSDGYTF.

The V call is TRBV19, the J call TRBJ2-1, with a possible D match to TRBD1 (6 bases). Germline lookup yields CDR1 LNHDA and CDR2 SQIVND (reference sequence). This CDR3 is 17 amino acids long. V gave up 6 bases and J gave up 0 bases, with 18 bases separating them. The CDR3 DNA reads as TGTGCCAGTAGGCCCCTCCGACAGGCGAGCTCCTACAATGAGCAGTTCTTC. Encoded protein: CASRPLRQASSYNEQFF.

The chain joins TRBV28 to TRBJ1-1; tentative D call: TRBD1 (6 bases). From germline, CDR1 is MDHEN and CDR2 SYDVKM. CDR3 size: 14 residues. V lost 6 bases to trimming and J lost 0 bases, with 11 bases between them. For the CDR3, the DNA is TGTGCCAGCAGATTGGGACAATTGAACACTGAAGCTTTCTTT. Its protein product is CASRLGQLNTEAFF.

This sequence joins TRBV30 and TRBJ2-7; D not resolved. Germline V CDR1 and CDR2: GTSNPN, SVGIG (reference sequence). This CDR3 contains 12 residues. The V and J ends lost 0 bases and 4 bases respectively, with 7 bases between them. The CDR3 coding sequence is TGTGCCTGGAGTGTACTTCGGTACGAGCAGTACTTC. It yields the protein CAWSVLRYEQYF.

J is TRBJ2-3 and V is TRBV7-2; D ambiguous. CDR3 length: 14 residues. Looked up from germline, CDR1 is SGHTA and CDR2 is FQGNSA. V was clipped by 1 base and J by 2 bases, with 7 bases between them. The CDR3 sequence is CASSLERYTDTQYF. CDR3 DNA sequence: TGTGCCAGCAGCTTAGAGCGCTACACAGATACGCAGTATTTT.

This sequence joins TRBV4-3 and TRBJ2-3, with 9 bases lining up with TRBD2. The CDR3 is made up of 19 amino acids. CDR1 and CDR2 (germline): LGHNA, YSLEER. The trim removed 2 bases at V and 4 bases at J, leaving 16 bases unmatched. DNA for the CDR3: TGCGCCAGCAGCCAACAGGGGTTTGGGAGCGGGGGGAATTCAGATACGCAGTATTTT. It yields the protein CASSQQGFGSGGNSDTQYF.

The chain carries TRBV18 and TRBJ2-5; D could derive from TRBD1 or TRBD2 (5 bases each). Germline V lookup: CDR1 KGHSH, CDR2 LQKENI. This CDR3 region has 14 residues. V was cut by 6 bases and J by 6 bases, with 17 bases left in between. The CDR3 protein is CASSTYGDGKTQYF. CDR3 bases: TGTGCCAGCTCTACCTACGGGGACGGGAAGACCCAGTACTTC.

This clone has a handful of counts. The chain combines TRBV7-9 with TRBJ1-5; D is undetermined. Germline V gene data show CDR1 as SEHNR and CDR2 as FQNEAQ (reference sequence). Trimming removed 1 base from V and 4 bases from J, with 17 bases in between. The CDR3 contains 17 residues. CDR3 nucleotides: TGTGCCAGCAGCTTAGGTCTGACAACCGGGGAGAATCAGCCCCAGCATTTT. It codes for CASSLGLTTGENQPQHF.

The rearrangement links TRBV2 to TRBJ2-2; TRBD1 matches at 7 bases. Germline trimming cut 6 bases from V and 4 bases from J; bases unmatched to any gene: 5. The CDR3 spans 14 residues. Germline loops: CDR1 SNHLY, CDR2 FYNNEI. CDR3 loop: CASRRTGFTGELFF. CDR3 bases: TGTGCCAGCAGGAGGACAGGATTCACCGGGGAGCTGTTTTTT.

The V gene is TRBV7-2, the J gene TRBJ1-5, with a tentative D call TRBD1 (6 bases). This CDR3 is 14 amino acids long. The ends were cut back, 5 bases at V and 5 bases at J, with 13 bases in the middle. Germline loops: CDR1 SGHTA, CDR2 FQGNSA. CDR3 in DNA: TGTGCCAGCAGCGTACAGGGCGGTGATCAGCCCCAGCATTTT. Translated: CASSVQGGDQPQHF.

V usage is TRBV6-6 and J usage is TRBJ1-1, with D tentatively TRBD1 (6 bases). CDR1 and CDR2 (germline): MNHNY, SVGAGI (reference sequence). Trimming took off 6 bases at V and 10 bases at J, with 18 bases between the two ends. The CDR3 sequence is 13 residues long. The CDR3, as DNA: TGTGCCAGCAGCCTACCGATCGGGGGCGGAGCTTTCTTT. As protein: CASSLPIGGGAFF.

The V gene is TRBV6-5, the J gene TRBJ1-1; D not resolved. This CDR3 is 16 amino acids long. Germline V CDR1 and CDR2: MNHEY, SVGAGI. The germline V and J ends were trimmed by 1 base and 1 base, with 13 bases remaining between them. The CDR3: CASSYFTAARNTEAFF. The CDR3 DNA follows: TGTGCCAGCAGTTACTTTACAGCCGCGAGGAACACTGAAGCTTTCTTT.

This clone was detected only a few times. The J gene is TRBJ1-3, the V gene TRBV4-1; 12 bases fit TRBD1. CDR3 length: 17 residues. CDR1 is MGHRA, CDR2 YSYEKL, per germline. V lost 1 base and J lost 2; bases outside the gene matches: 3. This CDR3 is CASSQAGQGATGNTIYF. CDR3 in DNA: TGCGCCAGCAGCCAAGCGGGACAGGGGGCGACTGGAAACACCATATATTTT.

This clone was recorded only once. This chain joins TRBV28 and TRBJ2-4; maybe TRBD2 (5 bases). V lost 2 bases and J lost 2, with 13 bases in between. The CDR3 loop spans 16 amino acids. From germline, CDR1 is MDHEN and CDR2 SYDVKM. The CDR3 region is CASSLEGERTKNIQYF. In DNA, the CDR3 is TGTGCCAGCAGTTTAGAGGGAGAGAGGACCAAAAACATTCAGTACTTC.

The chain links TRBV6-1 to TRBJ2-3; tentative D call: TRBD1 (6 bases). Trimming removed 6 bases from V and 4 bases from J, with 14 bases in between. Per the germline V gene, CDR1 is MNHNS and CDR2 is SASEGT. This CDR3 contains 14 residues. CDR3 sequence reads: CASSLGGSSDTQYF. The CDR3 DNA reads TGTGCCAGCAGCTTAGGGGGATCCTCAGATACGCAGTATTTT.

This rearrangement joins TRBV6-5 to TRBJ2-3; 11 positions match TRBD1. The V segment lost 2 bases and the J segment 13 bases; nucleotides outside the gene matches: 5. From germline, CDR1 is MNHEY and CDR2 SVGAGI. This CDR3 is 13 amino acids long. The CDR3 sequence: CASSYVRDRGEYF. In DNA form, the CDR3 reads TGTGCCAGCAGTTACGTCAGGGACAGGGGGGAGTATTTT.

The V gene is TRBV5-1, the J gene TRBJ2-2; D remains unclear. The CDR3 runs to 13 residues. Trimming removed 1 base from V and 7 bases from J, with 8 bases in between. CDR1 and CDR2 from the germline V gene are SGHRS and YFSETQ. The CDR3 DNA reads as TGCGCCAGCAGCTTGTCCCCGAGCGGGGAGCTGTTTTTT. Amino acid sequence: CASSLSPSGELFF. Variable domain in full (rest from reference TRBV5-1 and TRBJ2-2): KAGVTQTPRYLIKTRGQQVTLSCSPISGHRSVSWYQQTPGQGLQFLFEYFSETQRNKGNFPGRFSGRQFSNSRSEMNVSTLELGDSALYLCASSLSPSGELFFGEGSRLTVL.

The J gene is TRBJ2-7, the V gene TRBV9, with a possible D match to TRBD1 (6 bases). Germline-derived CDR1 and CDR2 are SGDLS and YYNGEE. The CDR3 has 19 amino acids. V lost 3 bases and J 1 base, leaving 26 bases between the germline ends. The CDR3 DNA reads as TGTGCCAGCAGCGAACGTGAGATTACAGGGAACGATCGGTCCTACGAGCAGTACTTC. It encodes CASSEREITGNDRSYEQYF.

The chain carries TRBV2 and TRBJ2-3; perhaps TRBD2 as D (5 bases). This CDR3 contains 13 residues. Trimming shortened V by 6 bases and J by 1 base, and 8 bases separated the two germline ends. Looked up from germline, CDR1 is SNHLY and CDR2 is FYNNEI. The CDR3 bases are TGTGCCAGCAGGTCGAGGGGCACAGATACGCAGTATTTT. Translating gives CASRSRGTDTQYF.

The J gene is TRBJ1-2, the V gene TRBV7-8; D is undetermined. Germline CDR1 is SGHVS and CDR2 is FQNEAQ. V lost 6 bases to trimming and J lost 2 bases, with 19 bases between them. This CDR3 spans 16 amino acids. The CDR3 sequence is CASSWLRKTFNYGYTF. DNA for the CDR3: TGTGCCAGCAGTTGGCTGCGTAAGACTTTCAACTATGGCTACACCTTC.